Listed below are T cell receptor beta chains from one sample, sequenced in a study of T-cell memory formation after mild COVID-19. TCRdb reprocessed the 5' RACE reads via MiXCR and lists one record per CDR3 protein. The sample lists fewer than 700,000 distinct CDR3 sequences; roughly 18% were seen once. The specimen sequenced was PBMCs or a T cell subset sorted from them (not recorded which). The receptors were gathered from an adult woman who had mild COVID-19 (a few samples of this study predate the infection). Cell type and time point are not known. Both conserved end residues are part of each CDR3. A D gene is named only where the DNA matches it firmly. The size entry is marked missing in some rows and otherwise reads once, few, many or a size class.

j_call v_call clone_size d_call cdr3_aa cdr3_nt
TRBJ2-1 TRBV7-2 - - CASSLFDLTYNEQFF TGTGCCAGCAGCTTATTTGATCTTACATACAATGAGCAGTTCTTC
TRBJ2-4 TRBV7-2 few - CASRSTGLNIQYF TGTGCCAGCAGATCGACAGGTTTAAACATTCAGTACTTC
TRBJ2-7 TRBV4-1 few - CASSQDAGSSYEQYF TGCGCCAGCAGCCAAGATGCAGGGAGCTCCTACGAGCAGTACTTC
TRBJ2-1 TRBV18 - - CASSPMTRDEQFF TGTGCCAGCTCGCCAATGACTAGGGATGAGCAGTTCTTC
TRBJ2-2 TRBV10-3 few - CAIFRSNTGELFF TGTGCCATCTTCAGGTCGAACACCGGGGAGCTGTTTTTT
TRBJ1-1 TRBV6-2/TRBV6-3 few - CASSYSIGRANTEAFF TGTGCCAGCAGTTACTCGATAGGGAGGGCGAACACTGAAGCTTTCTTT
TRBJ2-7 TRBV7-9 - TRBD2 CASSDLTSGVYEQYF TGTGCCAGCAGCGACCTGACTAGCGGGGTATACGAGCAGTACTTC
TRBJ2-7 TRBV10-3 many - CAISEDREAYEQYF TGTGCCATCAGTGAGGACAGGGAGGCCTACGAGCAGTACTTC
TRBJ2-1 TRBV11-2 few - CASSTRGGASYNEQFF TGTGCCAGCAGCACCCGCGGCGGGGCGTCCTACAATGAGCAGTTCTTC
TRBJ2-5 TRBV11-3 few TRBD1 CASGQVSQETQYF TGTGCCAGCGGACAGGTCTCCCAAGAGACCCAGTACTTC
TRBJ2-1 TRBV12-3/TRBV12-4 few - CASSLLGLGSSYNEQFF TGTGCCAGCAGTTTATTGGGTCTTGGCAGCTCCTACAATGAGCAGTTCTTC
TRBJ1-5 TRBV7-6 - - CASSPLDQPQHF TGTGCCAGCAGTCCCTTAGATCAGCCCCAGCATTTT
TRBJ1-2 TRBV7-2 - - CASSLGPPTNYGYTF TGTGCCAGCAGCTTAGGACCGCCGACTAACTATGGCTACACCTTC
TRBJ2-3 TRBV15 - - CATSRDQTDTQYF TGTGCCACCAGCAGAGATCAAACAGATACGCAGTATTTT
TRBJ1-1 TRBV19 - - CASSVVVGNTEAFF TGTGCCAGTAGTGTAGTGGTAGGGAACACTGAAGCTTTCTTT
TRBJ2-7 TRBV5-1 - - CASSLENRPSYEQYF TGCGCCAGCAGCTTGGAAAACCGACCCTCCTACGAGCAGTACTTC
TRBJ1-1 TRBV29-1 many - CSVEPRLMNTEAFF TGCAGCGTTGAACCCCGGCTTATGAACACTGAAGCTTTCTTT
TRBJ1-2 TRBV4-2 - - CASSGLGERNYGYTF TGTGCCAGCAGCGGTCTCGGGGAGAGAAACTATGGCTACACCTTC
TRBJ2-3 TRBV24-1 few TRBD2 CATSDASAGGPDTQYF TGTGCCACCAGTGATGCGAGTGCGGGGGGGCCAGATACGCAGTATTTT
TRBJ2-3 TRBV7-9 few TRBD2 CASRSPGLARADTQYF TGTGCCAGCAGGTCCCCGGGACTAGCAAGGGCAGATACGCAGTATTTT
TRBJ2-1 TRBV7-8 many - CASSHLEQTYNEQFF TGTGCCAGCAGCCACTTGGAGCAGACCTACAATGAGCAGTTCTTC
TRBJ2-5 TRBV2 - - CASDARDRETQYF TGTGCCAGCGATGCCCGGGACCGGGAGACCCAGTACTTC
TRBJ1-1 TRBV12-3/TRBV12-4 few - CASSSQRGFAEAFF TGTGCCAGCAGTTCCCAGAGGGGGTTCGCTGAAGCTTTCTTT
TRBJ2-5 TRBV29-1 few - CSVAPETQYF TGCAGCGTTGCCCCAGAGACCCAGTACTTC
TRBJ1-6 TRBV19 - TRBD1 CASWDSYNSPLHF TGTGCCAGTTGGGACAGCTATAATTCACCCCTCCACTTT
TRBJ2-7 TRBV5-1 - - CASSLELGYGGPTYEQYF TGCGCCAGCAGCTTGGAATTGGGCTATGGGGGTCCCACCTACGAGCAGTACTTC
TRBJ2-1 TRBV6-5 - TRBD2 CASSYSYYGGGNEQFF TGTGCCAGCAGTTACTCGTATTACGGGGGGGGCAATGAGCAGTTCTTC
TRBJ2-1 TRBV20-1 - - CSARKLGNEQFF TGCAGTGCTCGTAAACTTGGCAATGAGCAGTTCTTC
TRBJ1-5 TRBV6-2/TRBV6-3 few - CASSLDGPYQPQHF TGTGCCAGCAGCTTGGACGGCCCTTATCAGCCCCAGCATTTT
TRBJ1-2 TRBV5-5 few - CASSLGQASYGYTF TGTGCCAGCAGCTTGGGGCAGGCGTCCTATGGCTACACCTTC
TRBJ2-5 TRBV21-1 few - CASSKMGGEGETQYF TGTGCCAGCAGCAAAATGGGCGGGGAGGGGGAGACCCAGTACTTC
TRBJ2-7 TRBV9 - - CASSPGGDPYYEQYF TGTGCCAGCAGCCCAGGGGGGGACCCATACTACGAGCAGTACTTC